Listed here are 20 T cell receptor beta chains from one sample, sequenced in a study of shared clonotypes between healthy human individuals. Some clones are missing from TCRdb's copy, which holds only in-frame ones; the method was immunoSEQ multiplex PCR. The table shows over a million clones, with 96% occurring only once. Sequenced sample: naive CD4+ T cells sorted from blood. Indicated subset: CD45RA+ positively selected. These receptors were taken from a man aged 25-40 years in good health.

This rearrangement joins TRBV2 to TRBJ2-3, with TRBD2 matching over 9 bases. With V trimmed by 4 bases and J by 6 bases, 5 bases remained unmatched. The germline gives CDR1 SNHLY, CDR2 FYNNEI. The CDR3 totals 14 residues. CDR3 sequence reads: CASSGSGSRDTQYF. The CDR3 DNA follows: TGTGCCAGCAGTGGTAGCGGGAGTCGCGATACGCAGTATTTT.

The chain recombines TRBV11-3 with TRBJ1-4, with a tentative D call TRBD1 (5 bases). The V gene lost 3 bases and the J gene lost 8 bases, with 13 bases spanning the gap. This CDR3 is built from 14 residues. Germline-derived CDR1 and CDR2 are SGHNT and YENEEA. The CDR3 reads CASSLERGLEKLFF. The CDR3 nucleotides read TGTGCCAGCAGCTTGGAAAGGGGCCTGGAAAAACTGTTTTTT.

The genes are TRBV30 and TRBJ2-7; D might be TRBD2 (6 bases). The CDR3 sequence is 14 residues long. Germline loops: CDR1 GTSNPN, CDR2 SVGIG (reference sequence). The ends were cut back, 2 bases at V and 0 bases at J, with 11 bases in the middle. Here the CDR3 DNA reads TGTGCCTGGAGTTTAGGGACTGGCTCCTACGAGCAGTACTTC. Amino acids: CAWSLGTGSYEQYF.

The gene calls are TRBV5-3 and TRBJ1-1, with D possibly TRBD1 on 5 matching bases. TRBV5-3 is known as an ORF, though its function is uncertain. This CDR3 region has 16 residues. The V gene lost 0 bases and the J gene lost 1 base, with 13 bases spanning the gap. The CDR3 DNA follows: TGTGCCAGAAGCTTGGGGGTAGGCAGGGAGAACACTGAAGCTTTCTTT. This gives the protein CARSLGVGRENTEAFF.

The chain couples TRBV7-9 to TRBJ2-7; 7 bases match TRBD2. Germline CDR1 reads SEHNR; CDR2 reads FQNEAQ (reference sequence). After removal of 3 bases from V and 2 bases from J, the junction contained 7 bases not matched to a gene. The CDR3 covers 15 residues. CDR3 amino acids: CASSLRGTPPYEQYF. CDR3 nucleotide sequence: TGTGCCAGCAGCTTGCGGGGGACCCCCCCCTACGAGCAGTACTTC.

J is TRBJ1-3 and V is TRBV7-6; D not certain. Trimming removed 4 bases at V and 0 bases at J, with 10 bases between. This CDR3 spans 15 amino acids. Germline V lookup: CDR1 SGHVS, CDR2 FNYEAQ. CDR3: CASSSNSGSGNTIYF. As DNA, the CDR3 is TGTGCCAGCAGCTCGAATTCAGGCTCTGGAAACACCATATATTTT.

J is TRBJ2-1 and V is TRBV10-2; 13 positions agree with TRBD2. This CDR3 contains 16 residues. Germline lookup yields CDR1 WSHSY and CDR2 SAAADI. V lost 7 bases, J lost 4 bases, and 7 bases stayed unmatched. The CDR3 nucleotides read TGCGCCAGCAACCCCACTAGCGGGAGGGGGTACAATGAGCAGTTCTTC. Translation: CASNPTSGRGYNEQFF.

The chain links TRBV15 to TRBJ2-5, with D unresolved. Germline V gives CDR1 LNHNV, CDR2 YYDKDF (reference sequence). The V gene lost 3 bases and the J gene lost 0 bases, with 11 bases spanning the gap. This CDR3 has 15 residues. The chain's CDR3 is CATSRVRGYQETQYF. CDR3 sequence (DNA): TGTGCCACCAGCAGGGTGCGAGGCTACCAAGAGACCCAGTACTTC.

The V call is TRBV5-1, the J call TRBJ1-3; D remains ambiguous. Germline values: CDR1 SGHRS, CDR2 YFSETQ. Trimming left V 4 bases short and J 0 bases short, with 11 bases between. The CDR3 is 15 amino acids. The CDR3 coding sequence is TGCGCCAGCAGCCCGATTGGCGGCTCTGGAAACACCATATATTTT. Translated: CASSPIGGSGNTIYF.

The J gene is TRBJ2-7, the V gene TRBV7-9; D not certain. With 5 bases removed from V and 2 bases from J, the gap between germline ends came to 4 bases. The germline V gene has CDR1 SEHNR and CDR2 FQNEAQ (reference sequence). The CDR3 is 11 residues long. CDR3 nucleotide sequence: TGTGCCAGCAGCGCCGCCTACGAGCAGTACTTC. Translated: CASSAAYEQYF.

V gene TRBV29-1 combines with J gene TRBJ1-2; no reliable D call. The germline CDR1 and CDR2 sequences are SQVTM and ANQGSEA. V gave up 4 bases and J gave up 11 bases, with 5 bases separating them. The CDR3 has 8 residues. CDR3 DNA: TGCAGCGTTGGGATGTACACCTTC. As protein: CSVGMYTF.

On this clone: Other nucleotide sequences in the sample specify the same CDR3. The V call is TRBV18, the J call TRBJ2-2; D unclear. The CDR3 sequence is 13 residues long. V lost 1 base and J 5 bases, leaving 5 bases between the germline ends. Germline CDR1 reads KGHSH; CDR2 reads LQKENI. The CDR3 DNA reads as TGTGCCAGCTCACCACAGGGTACCGGGGAGCTGTTTTTT. Translating it yields CASSPQGTGELFF.

This clone occurred once. The chain is built from TRBV9 and TRBJ1-5; TRBD1 matches at 7 bases. The V gene's germline CDR1 is SGDLS and CDR2 YYNGEE. V lost 4 bases, J lost 2 bases, and 6 bases stayed unmatched. The CDR3 is 15 residues long. The CDR3 DNA reads as TGTGCCAGCAGCCGAACAGGGGTTGGCAATCAGCCCCAGCATTTT. It encodes CASSRTGVGNQPQHF.

The V gene is TRBV6-6, the J gene TRBJ1-5; maybe TRBD1 (5 bases). Germline V lookup: CDR1 MNHNY, CDR2 SVGAGI (reference sequence). V lost 1 base and J lost 3, with 13 bases in between. This CDR3 has 16 amino acids. The CDR3 region is CASSYFGSGINQPQHF. CDR3 DNA sequence: TGTGCCAGCAGTTACTTTGGATCAGGGATCAATCAGCCCCAGCATTTT.

The chain couples TRBV27 to TRBJ1-5; possibly TRBD1 for D (6 bases). The V gene lost 6 bases and the J gene lost 6 bases, with 18 bases spanning the gap. This CDR3 spans 15 amino acids. Germline loops: CDR1 MNHEY, CDR2 SMNVEV (reference sequence). The CDR3, as DNA: TGTGCCAGCAGAAGGGGGGAATCCCAGGGTCAGCCCCAGCATTTT. It codes for CASRRGESQGQPQHF.

This clone was recorded only once. V is TRBV21-1 and J is TRBJ2-7; whether TRBD2, the table's D call, matches the DNA was not checked. TRBV21-1 is termed a pseudogene. This CDR3 is built from 17 residues. CDR3 protein: CASSKVPPGLHSYEQYF. The CDR3 DNA reads TGTGCCAGCAGCAAAGTCCCCCCAGGACTGCATTCCTACGAGCAGTACTTC.

The genes are TRBV27 and TRBJ2-7; weak D call: TRBD1 (5 bases). Trimming removed 5 bases at V and 0 bases at J, with 17 bases between. The CDR3 sequence is 16 residues long. Germline V gene data show CDR1 as MNHEY and CDR2 as SMNVEV (reference sequence). This CDR3 reads CASSPLYRPYSYEQYF. CDR3 coding DNA: TGTGCCAGCAGTCCGCTATACAGGCCTTACTCCTACGAGCAGTACTTC.

This clone is a singleton in its sample. The genes are TRBV5-1 and TRBJ2-7; the match to TRBD2 covers 9 bases. CDR1 is SGHRS, CDR2 YFSETQ, per germline. This CDR3 comprises 19 residues. J lost 2 bases, V lost 3 bases, and 18 bases had no gene match. CDR3 sequence reads: CASSSGLALAPIFTYEQYF. In DNA, the CDR3 is TGCGCCAGCAGCTCCGGACTAGCGCTCGCACCGATCTTTACCTACGAGCAGTACTTC.

This clone has just one count. The same CDR3 arises from other DNA sequences in this sample as well. The genes are TRBV7-2 and TRBJ2-3, with D tentatively TRBD1 (5 bases). The germline V gene encodes CDR1 SGHTA and CDR2 FQGNSA. This CDR3 is 14 amino acids long. Trimming left V 5 bases short and J 0 bases short, with 9 bases between. Written as DNA, the CDR3 is TGTGCCAGCAGCCCCGGACATAGCACAGATACGCAGTATTTT. Translated: CASSPGHSTDTQYF.

On this clone: Other DNA sequences of this sample code for an identical CDR3. The V gene is TRBV18, the J gene TRBJ1-1; D call uncertain. Trimming stripped 2 bases from V and 0 bases from J, with 4 bases between. CDR3 length: 13 residues. Germline CDR1 reads KGHSH; CDR2 reads LQKENI. The CDR3 DNA reads as TGTGCCAGCTCACCAGATTTGAACACTGAAGCTTTCTTT. The encoded protein is CASSPDLNTEAFF.